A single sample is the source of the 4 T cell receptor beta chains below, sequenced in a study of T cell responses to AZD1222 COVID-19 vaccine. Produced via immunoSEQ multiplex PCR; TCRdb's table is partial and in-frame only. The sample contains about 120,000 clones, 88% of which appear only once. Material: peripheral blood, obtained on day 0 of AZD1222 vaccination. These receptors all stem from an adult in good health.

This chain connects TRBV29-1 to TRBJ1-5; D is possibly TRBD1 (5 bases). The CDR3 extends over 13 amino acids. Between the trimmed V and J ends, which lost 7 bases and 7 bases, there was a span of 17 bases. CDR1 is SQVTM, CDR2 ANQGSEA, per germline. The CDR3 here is CSALGGGGQPQHF. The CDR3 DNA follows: TGCAGCGCCCTTGGAGGCGGGGGGCAGCCCCAGCATTTT.

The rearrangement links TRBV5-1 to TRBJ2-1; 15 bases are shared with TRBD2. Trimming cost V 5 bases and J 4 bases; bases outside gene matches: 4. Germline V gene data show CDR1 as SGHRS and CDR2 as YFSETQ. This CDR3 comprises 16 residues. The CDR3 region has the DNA TGCGCCAGCAGTCCGGGACTAGCGGGGGGATACAATGAGCAGTTCTTC. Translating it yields CASSPGLAGGYNEQFF.

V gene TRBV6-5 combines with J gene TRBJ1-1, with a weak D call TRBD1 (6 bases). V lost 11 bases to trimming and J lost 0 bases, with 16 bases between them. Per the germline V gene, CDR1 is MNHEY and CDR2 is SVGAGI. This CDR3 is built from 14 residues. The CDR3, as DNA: TGTGCCTCAACAAGGGCAGGGGTGAACACTGAAGCTTTCTTT. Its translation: CASTRAGVNTEAFF.

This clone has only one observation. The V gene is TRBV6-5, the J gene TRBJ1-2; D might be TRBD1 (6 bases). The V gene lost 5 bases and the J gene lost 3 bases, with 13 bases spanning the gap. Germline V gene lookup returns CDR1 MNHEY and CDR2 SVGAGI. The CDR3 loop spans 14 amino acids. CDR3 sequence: CASSRTDSYYGYTF. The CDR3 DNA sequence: TGTGCCAGCAGTCGGACAGACTCCTACTATGGCTACACCTTC.